A selection of T cell receptor beta chains follows, all from one sample in a study of a mutant IDH1 vaccine in newly diagnosed glioma. Their recognized antigens are unknown. Sequencing used immunoSEQ multiplex PCR; TCRdb keeps in-frame clones, though not all of them. The table has more than 25,000 clones, approximately 79% seen once; the top ten hold roughly 10%. This material consisted of PBMCs, taken from a glioma patient whose treatment included an IDH1 peptide vaccine. All receptors come from a woman in her thirties with glioma. Some clones in this sample may be carry-over from other donors' samples. Both conserved end residues are part of each CDR3. The order of the fields is J gene, clone size, D gene, V gene, CDR3 protein, CDR3 DNA. D genes are given only for firm matches. Some rows mark clone size as missing; the rest say once, few, many or name a class of expanded clone.

TRBJ1-4,once,.,TRBV19,CASSGDLDEKLFF,TGTGCCAGTTCAGGGGATTTGGATGAAAAACTGTTTTTT
TRBJ1-4,.,.,TRBV7-8,CASSPIPTNEKLFF,TGTGCCAGCAGCCCGATCCCGACCAATGAAAAACTGTTTTTT
TRBJ2-7,.,.,TRBV5-4,CASSLEGWEQYF,TGTGCCAGCAGCTTGGAGGGGTGGGAGCAGTACTTC
TRBJ2-3,.,.,TRBV5-6,CASSLKARGDTQYF,TGTGCCAGCAGCTTGAAGGCGCGGGGAGATACGCAGTATTTT
TRBJ1-1,.,.,TRBV6-5,CASSYLKGRGEAFF,TGTGCCAGCAGTTACCTCAAGGGGCGCGGTGAAGCTTTCTTT
TRBJ2-1,.,.,TRBV6-4,CASSDGNEQFF,TGTGCCAGCAGTGATGGTAATGAGCAGTTCTTC
TRBJ1-1,.,TRBD1,TRBV10-3,CATQPGTEMAFF,TGTGCCACGCAACCAGGGACAGAAATGGCTTTCTTT
TRBJ1-1,medium-sized,.,TRBV15,CATSRNLLWGQNTEAFF,TGTGCCACCAGCAGAAACCTTCTATGGGGCCAGAACACTGAAGCTTTCTTT
TRBJ2-1,.,TRBD2,TRBV6-6,CASSPLRAGGSNEQFF,TGTGCCAGCAGCCCTTTAAGGGCGGGGGGGTCCAATGAGCAGTTCTTC
TRBJ1-2,.,.,TRBV28,CASSFIAGDYGYTF,TGTGCCAGCAGTTTTATTGCAGGGGACTATGGCTACACCTTC
TRBJ2-1,.,.,TRBV28,CASTLRAAYNEQFF,TGTGCCAGCACCCTGAGGGCGGCATACAATGAGCAGTTCTTC
TRBJ2-2,few,.,TRBV9,CASSVDIAPRGTGELFF,TGTGCCAGCAGCGTAGATATCGCCCCGAGGGGTACCGGGGAGCTGTTTTTT
TRBJ2-1,.,.,TRBV7-8,CASSLGPGRTYNEQFF,TGTGCCAGCAGCCTCGGGCCGGGACGGACATACAATGAGCAGTTCTTC
TRBJ2-7,.,TRBD2,TRBV7-2,CASSLWGTSAYEQYF,TGTGCCAGCAGCTTATGGGGGACTAGCGCCTACGAGCAGTACTTC
TRBJ1-6,.,.,TRBV30,CAWSYKDSGSPLHF,TGTGCCTGGAGTTACAAGGACAGCGGGTCACCCCTCCACTTT
TRBJ2-7,.,.,TRBV11-3,CASSLSGPGPGEQYF,TGTGCCAGCAGCTTATCTGGGCCAGGGCCTGGGGAGCAGTACTTC
TRBJ2-7,.,.,TRBV2,CASSAGYEQYF,TGTGCCAGCAGTGCGGGGTATGAGCAGTACTTC
TRBJ2-1,once,TRBD2,TRBV30,CAWSVGTSGIQDEQFF,TGTGCCTGGAGTGTAGGGACTAGCGGGATACAAGATGAGCAGTTCTTC
TRBJ2-7,.,.,TRBV28,CASDPGHPNYEQYF,TGTGCCAGCGACCCGGGACACCCTAACTACGAGCAGTACTTC
TRBJ2-3,.,.,TRBV7-2,CASSLGVSGTDTQYF,TGTGCCAGCAGCTTAGGTGTTAGCGGCACAGATACGCAGTATTTT
TRBJ1-2,few,.,TRBV7-2,CASSLTPWDGYTF,TGTGCCAGCAGCTTAACCCCCTGGGACGGCTACACCTTC
TRBJ2-7,.,.,TRBV6-1,CASNTRAGEQYF,TGTGCCAGCAACACCCGGGCGGGGGAGCAGTACTTC
TRBJ2-7,.,.,TRBV27,CASSFLPTGYPYEQYF,TGTGCCAGCAGTTTTTTACCGACAGGATATCCCTACGAGCAGTACTTC
TRBJ2-7,.,.,TRBV28,CASTSGLVYEQYF,TGTGCCAGCACCTCGGGACTTGTCTACGAGCAGTACTTC
TRBJ2-5,.,TRBD1,TRBV2,CASRRQGEVTQYF,TGTGCCAGCAGGAGACAGGGGGAGGTGACCCAGTACTTC
TRBJ2-3,.,TRBD1,TRBV29-1,CSVDWGGTGGADTQYF,TGCAGCGTTGATTGGGGGGGGACAGGGGGCGCAGATACGCAGTATTTT
TRBJ1-1,.,TRBD1,TRBV5-6,CASSLQPGGETEAFF,TGTGCCAGCAGCCTACAGCCAGGGGGCGAGACTGAAGCTTTCTTT
TRBJ1-1,medium-sized,.,TRBV9,CASSVDMNTEAFF,TGTGCCAGCAGTGTTGATATGAACACTGAAGCTTTCTTT
TRBJ1-4,.,.,TRBV11-2,CASSEDGRNEKLFF,TGTGCCAGCAGCGAGGACGGGCGTAATGAAAAACTGTTTTTT
TRBJ2-4,.,TRBD2,TRBV5-6,CASSGRDIQYF,TGTGCCAGCAGTGGGAGGGACATTCAGTACTTC
TRBJ2-5,.,.,TRBV10-3,CAIREGLRQETQYF,TGTGCCATCAGGGAGGGCCTGCGGCAAGAGACCCAGTACTTC
TRBJ2-7,.,TRBD1,TRBV7-3,CASSNLPGQGYEQYF,TGTGCCAGCAGCAACCTGCCGGGACAGGGTTACGAGCAGTACTTC
TRBJ2-5,.,TRBD2,TRBV19,CASSFGTSGRGETQYF,TGTGCCAGTAGTTTCGGGACTAGCGGGAGGGGAGAGACCCAGTACTTC
TRBJ2-3,.,.,TRBV6-5,CASSAGLTDTQYF,TGTGCCAGCAGTGCAGGACTCACAGATACGCAGTATTTT
TRBJ1-5,.,.,TRBV11-1,CASSLGTPQPQHF,TGTGCCAGCAGCTTAGGGACCCCCCAGCCCCAGCATTTT
TRBJ1-5,.,TRBD1,TRBV5-1,CASSLEGALNQPQHF,TGCGCCAGCAGCTTGGAGGGGGCGTTGAATCAGCCCCAGCATTTT
TRBJ1-4,.,.,TRBV5-4,CASSLNVQGLGEKLFF,TGTGCCAGCAGCTTGAACGTCCAGGGGCTGGGGGAAAAACTGTTTTTT
TRBJ2-5,.,.,TRBV29-1,CSVYPAPRKTQYF,TGCAGCGTTTACCCCGCCCCGAGGAAGACCCAGTACTTC
TRBJ1-4,.,.,TRBV6-1,CASTSGRPPEKLFF,TGTGCCAGTACATCGGGACGGCCGCCTGAAAAACTGTTTTTT
TRBJ1-1,.,.,TRBV4-1,CASSQGGEGNTEAFF,TGCGCCAGCAGCCAAGGAGGAGAAGGGAACACTGAAGCTTTCTTT
TRBJ2-3,.,.,TRBV7-9,CASSLVNDLSRHTQYF,TGTGCCAGCAGCTTAGTCAATGACCTCTCCAGGCATACGCAGTATTTT
TRBJ2-3,.,TRBD2,TRBV2,CASSGPAGGAGADTQYF,TGTGCCAGCAGTGGACCGGCGGGAGGGGCCGGGGCAGATACGCAGTATTTT
TRBJ2-2,.,.,TRBV2,CASKGVWAGELFF,TGTGCCAGCAAGGGAGTATGGGCCGGGGAGCTGTTTTTT
TRBJ1-5,.,.,TRBV19,CASTIDPSLFSNQPQHF,TGTGCCAGTACCATAGACCCATCTCTCTTTAGCAATCAGCCCCAGCATTTT